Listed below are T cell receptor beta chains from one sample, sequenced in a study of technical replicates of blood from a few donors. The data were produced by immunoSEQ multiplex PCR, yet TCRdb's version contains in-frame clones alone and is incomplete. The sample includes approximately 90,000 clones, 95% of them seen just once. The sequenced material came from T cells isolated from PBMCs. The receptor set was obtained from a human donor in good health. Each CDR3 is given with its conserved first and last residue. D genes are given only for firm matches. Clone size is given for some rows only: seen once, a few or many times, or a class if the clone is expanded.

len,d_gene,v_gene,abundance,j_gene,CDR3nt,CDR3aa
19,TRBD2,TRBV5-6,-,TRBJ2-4,TGTGCCAGCAGCTTGAGTAGCGGGGACCAGACGATTTCCAAAAACATTCAGTACTTC,CASSLSSGDQTISKNIQYF
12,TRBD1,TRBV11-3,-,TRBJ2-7,TGTGCCAGCAGCACAGGGGGCCACGAGCAGTACTTC,CASSTGGHEQYF
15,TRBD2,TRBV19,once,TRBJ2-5,TGTGCCAGTAGCGGACTAGCGGCGAACCAAGAGACCCAGTACTTC,CASSGLAANQETQYF
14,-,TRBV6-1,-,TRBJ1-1,TGTGCCAGCAGTACAGGTGAATCTAGCACTGAAGCTTTCTTT,CASSTGESSTEAFF
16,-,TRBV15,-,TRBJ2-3,TGTGCCACCAGCAGATTAATCCAGGGGCGCACAGATACGCAGTATTTT,CATSRLIQGRTDTQYF
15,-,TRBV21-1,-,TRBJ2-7,TGTGCCAGCACAATACCCCAATCCCAGGGTTACGAGCAGTACTTC,CASTIPQSQGYEQYF
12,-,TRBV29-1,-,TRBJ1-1,TGCAGCGTTGTGGACAGCCCCTCGGAAGCTTTCTTT,CSVVDSPSEAFF
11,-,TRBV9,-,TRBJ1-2,TGTGCCAGCAGTGCCCGGTTGAGCTACACCTTC,CASSARLSYTF
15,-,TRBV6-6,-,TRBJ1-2,TGTGCCAGCAGTCCAAAGGGGATAACTAACTATGGCTACACCTTC,CASSPKGITNYGYTF
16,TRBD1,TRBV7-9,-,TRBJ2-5,TGTGCCAGCAGCCGGCGACCGGGACAGGGAGATGAGACCCAGTACTTC,CASSRRPGQGDETQYF
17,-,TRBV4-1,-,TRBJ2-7,TGCGCCAGCAGCCAAGATCTAGCCCGAAGCGGTGGATACGAGCAGTACTTC,CASSQDLARSGGYEQYF
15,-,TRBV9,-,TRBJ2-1,TGTGCCAGCAGCGTAATGGGTAGCGGTTACAATGAGCAGTTCTTC,CASSVMGSGYNEQFF
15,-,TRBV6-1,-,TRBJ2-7,TGTGCCAGCAGTGAAATGGCAGGGGAGGGCTACGAGCAGTACTTC,CASSEMAGEGYEQYF
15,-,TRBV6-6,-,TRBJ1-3,TGTGCCAGCAGTTATGTGGTGGGGGGGGGAAACACCATATATTTT,CASSYVVGGGNTIYF
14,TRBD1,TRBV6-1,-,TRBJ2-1,TGTGCCAGCTCACGGGACAGTAATTACAATGAGCAGTTCTTC,CASSRDSNYNEQFF
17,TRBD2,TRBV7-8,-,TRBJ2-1,TGTGCCAGCAGCTTGTTGGGCCCTAGCGGCCCCTACAATGAGCAGTTCTTC,CASSLLGPSGPYNEQFF
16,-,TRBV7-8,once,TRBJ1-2,TGTGCCAGCAGCTTACGCTCTAGCCCGGGGACTTATGGCTACACCTTC,CASSLRSSPGTYGYTF
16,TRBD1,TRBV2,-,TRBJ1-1,TGTGCCACCCTTACGGGGACAGATGCACACAACACTGAAGCTTTCTTT,CATLTGTDAHNTEAFF
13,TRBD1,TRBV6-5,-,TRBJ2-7,TGTGCCAGCGGGGTGTCAGGGGGCTACGAGCAGTACTTC,CASGVSGGYEQYF
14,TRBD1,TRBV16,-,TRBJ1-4,TGTGCCAGCAGCCTGGACAGGGCAGGCGAAAAACTGTTTTTT,CASSLDRAGEKLFF
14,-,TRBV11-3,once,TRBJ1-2,TGTGCCAGCAGCTTAGGTGGGAGGGATGATGGCTACACCTTC,CASSLGGRDDGYTF
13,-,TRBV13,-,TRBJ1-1,TGTGCCAGCAGCCGGCGGCGGGCCACTGAAGCTTTCTTT,CASSRRRATEAFF
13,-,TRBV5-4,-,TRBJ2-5,TGTGCCAGCAGACTCAGGTGGGAAGAGACCCAGTACTTC,CASRLRWEETQYF
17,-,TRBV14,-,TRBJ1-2,TGTGCCAGCAGCCAAGAGGACGGGGGGCTCCAAGACTATGGCTACACCTTC,CASSQEDGGLQDYGYTF
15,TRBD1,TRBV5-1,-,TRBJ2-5,TGCGCCAGCAGCCCTATGACAGGGCCCCAAGAGACCCAGTACTTC,CASSPMTGPQETQYF
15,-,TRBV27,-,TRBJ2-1,TGTGCCACAACAAACAGGGGGGAGGGGTACAATGAGCAGTTCTTC,CATTNRGEGYNEQFF
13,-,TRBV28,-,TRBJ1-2,TGTGCCAGCATGGGGACTACTAACTATGGCTACACCTTC,CASMGTTNYGYTF
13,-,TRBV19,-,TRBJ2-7,TGTGCCAGCGGACCGGGAGTGGGATACGAGCAGTACTTC,CASGPGVGYEQYF
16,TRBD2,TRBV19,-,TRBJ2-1,TGTGCCAGTAGCATACAGACTAGCGTAAACTACAATGAGCAGTTCTTC,CASSIQTSVNYNEQFF
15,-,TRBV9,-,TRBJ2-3,TGTGCCAGCAGCTCTCCAGGGTCCAGCACAGATACGCAGTATTTT,CASSSPGSSTDTQYF
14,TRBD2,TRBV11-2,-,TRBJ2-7,TGTGCCAGCAGCCCCCTAGCGGGGGTCTACGAGCAGTACTTC,CASSPLAGVYEQYF
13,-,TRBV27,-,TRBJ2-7,TGTGCCAGCAGTGCGGGGACTTCCTACGAGCAGTACTTC,CASSAGTSYEQYF
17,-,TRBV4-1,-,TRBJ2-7,TGCGCCAGCAGCCAAGACTTTCTGTCGAGTGGGGGCCGCGAGCAGTACTTC,CASSQDFLSSGGREQYF
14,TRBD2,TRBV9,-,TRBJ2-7,TGTGCCAGCAGCGGCCGGGACTACAACCACGAGCAGTACTTC,CASSGRDYNHEQYF
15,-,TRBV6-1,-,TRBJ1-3,TGTGCCAGCAGTTCCGGGTTTTATCCTGGAAACACCATATATTTT,CASSSGFYPGNTIYF
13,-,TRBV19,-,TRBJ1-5,TGTGCCAGTAGTAATGGGCCAGGTCAGCCCCAGCATTTT,CASSNGPGQPQHF
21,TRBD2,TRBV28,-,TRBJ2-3,TGTGCCAGCAGTTCCCCTTGGACAGGGACTAGCGGGCTCAAGGTTGTAGATACGCAGTATTTT,CASSSPWTGTSGLKVVDTQYF
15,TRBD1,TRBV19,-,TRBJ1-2,TGTGCCAGCAACAACGGGGACAGTCACTTCTATGGCTACACCTTC,CASNNGDSHFYGYTF
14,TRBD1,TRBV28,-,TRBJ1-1,TGTGCCAGTGAACAGGGGGCGGTTAACACTGAAGCTTTCTTT,CASEQGAVNTEAFF
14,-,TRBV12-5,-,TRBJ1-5,TGTGCTAGTCAACCAGGCATAGGCAATCAGCCCCAGCATTTT,CASQPGIGNQPQHF
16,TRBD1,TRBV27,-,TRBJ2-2,TGTGCCAGCAGTTTACATTCCAGGGGGCGAACCGGGGAGCTGTTTTTT,CASSLHSRGRTGELFF
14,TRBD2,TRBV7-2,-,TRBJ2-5,TGTGCCAGCAGTGGGACTACTGTGTTGGAGACCCAGTACTTC,CASSGTTVLETQYF
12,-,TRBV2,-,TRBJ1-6,TGTGCCAGCAGTGAATACTCATCACCCCTCCACTTT,CASSEYSSPLHF
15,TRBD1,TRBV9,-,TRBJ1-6,TGTGCCAGCAGCGATGGACAGGTGAATTTTTCACCCCTCCACTTT,CASSDGQVNFSPLHF
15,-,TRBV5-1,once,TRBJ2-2,TGCGCCAGCAGCTTGTTGGAGGTGAACACCGGGGAGCTGTTTTTT,CASSLLEVNTGELFF
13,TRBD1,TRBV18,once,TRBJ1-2,TGTGCCAGCTCACCGGACAGGGTATCTGGCTACACCTTC,CASSPDRVSGYTF
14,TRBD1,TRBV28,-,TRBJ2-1,TGTGCCAGTGATACGCCGGGACAGAACAATGAGCAGTTCTTC,CASDTPGQNNEQFF
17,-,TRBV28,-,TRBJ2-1,TGTGCCAGCAGTCCGGTGGACACTTATTCGAGTTACAATGAGCAGTTCTTC,CASSPVDTYSSYNEQFF
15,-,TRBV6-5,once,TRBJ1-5,TGTGCCAGCAGACCCCTTTGGGCTCTCAATCAGCCCCAGCATTTT,CASRPLWALNQPQHF
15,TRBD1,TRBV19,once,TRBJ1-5,TGTGCCAGTAGTGCGACAGGGGGCAGTTCTCAGCCCCAGCATTTT,CASSATGGSSQPQHF
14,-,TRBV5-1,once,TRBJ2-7,TGCGCCAGCAGGGAATGGCGTAGCCCCCACGAGCAGTACTTC,CASREWRSPHEQYF
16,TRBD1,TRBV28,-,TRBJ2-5,TGTGCCAGCAGCGCGGCGGGGACAGGGGGCGTAGAGACCCAGTACTTC,CASSAAGTGGVETQYF
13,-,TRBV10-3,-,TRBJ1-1,TGTGCCATCAGTGATCTCTTGAACACTGAAGCTTTCTTT,CAISDLLNTEAFF
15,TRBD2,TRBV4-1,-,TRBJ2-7,TGCGCCAGCAGCCCCGAACTAGCGGCCTACTACGAGCAGTACTTC,CASSPELAAYYEQYF
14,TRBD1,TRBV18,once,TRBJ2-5,TGTGCCAGCTCACAAGGACAGGGCGGAGAGACCCAGTACTTC,CASSQGQGGETQYF
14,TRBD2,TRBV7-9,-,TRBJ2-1,TGTGCCAGCAGCTTAGATGGTAGCGGGGGTGAGCAGTTCTTC,CASSLDGSGGEQFF
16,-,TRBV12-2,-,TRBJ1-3,TGTGCAAGTCGCTTAGCGAAGACAGGCGCTGGAAACACCATATATTTT,CASRLAKTGAGNTIYF
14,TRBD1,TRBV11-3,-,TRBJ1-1,TGTGCCAGCAGCAGGACAGGGGCTGACGGTGAAGCTTTCTTT,CASSRTGADGEAFF
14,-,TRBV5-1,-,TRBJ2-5,TGCGCCAGCAGCTTACTTAGCGTCCAAGAGACCCAGTACTTC,CASSLLSVQETQYF
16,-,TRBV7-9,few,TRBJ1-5,TGTGCCAGCAGTACAGCGGGAGGAGGTGGCAATCAGCCCCAGCATTTT,CASSTAGGGGNQPQHF